This T cell receptor (beta chain) comes out of a study of blood T cell repertoires in COVID-19. Study in general: From T cells, B-cell-depleted T cells, or PBMCs came the material, which was cDNA or gDNA.

V lost 3 bases, J lost 10 bases, and 11 bases lay in between. The CDR3 loop spans 12 amino acids. Germline V gives CDR1 SGDLS, CDR2 YYNGEE. One Seattle source followed patients from active infection through their disease course. In the original processing: Reference gene primers were amplified, and this amplification served to estimate nucleated cell counts. The method was immunoSEQ multiplex PCR; TCRdb's version includes in-frame clones alone and lacks a portion of them. For V, J and clone size, that table is used; D and trimming come from the DNA. This sample yields more than 350,000 clones, of which 89% are seen a single time; around 3% belongs to the top ten.

This sequence originates from a woman aged 25 to 39 with COVID-19, enrolled during active disease. Source material: peripheral blood. This chain links TRBV9 with TRBJ2-1; D ambiguous. The CDR3 loop is CASSANSGEQFF. As DNA, the CDR3 is TGTGCCAGCAGCGCAAACTCCGGGGAGCAGTTCTTC.